This T cell receptor (beta chain) came from a study of immune evolution from preneoplasia to lung adenocarcinoma. Study findings and constraints: Normal lung had highest clonality; later lesions appeared denser, more diverse. Top clone share appeared to fall from AAH through AIS, MIA, adenocarcinoma. T cell clonality was higher in KRAS-mutant than EGFR-mutant or wild-type nodules.

TCRdb's table, derived via immunoSEQ multiplex PCR, lists solely in-frame clones and lacks some. The table includes 9,800 or so clones, more than 75% detected once. Concerning this clone itself: Its antigen is undetermined.

Two lung cancer pathologists independently confirmed each histologic diagnosis. The germline gives CDR1 WNHNN, CDR2 SYGVQD (reference sequence). The CDR3 spans 15 residues. Unmatched junction bases numbered 6, after V lost 3 bases and J lost 2 bases. The TCR comes from an older person with lung adenocarcinoma. This chain connects TRBV10-1 to TRBJ2-5; 7 nucleotides agree with TRBD2. The sample was FFPE lung adenocarcinoma in situ tissue. The CDR3 DNA reads as TGCGCCAGCAGTGACGGAGCGGGGAGACAAGAGACCCAGTACTTC. It codes for CASSDGAGRQETQYF.